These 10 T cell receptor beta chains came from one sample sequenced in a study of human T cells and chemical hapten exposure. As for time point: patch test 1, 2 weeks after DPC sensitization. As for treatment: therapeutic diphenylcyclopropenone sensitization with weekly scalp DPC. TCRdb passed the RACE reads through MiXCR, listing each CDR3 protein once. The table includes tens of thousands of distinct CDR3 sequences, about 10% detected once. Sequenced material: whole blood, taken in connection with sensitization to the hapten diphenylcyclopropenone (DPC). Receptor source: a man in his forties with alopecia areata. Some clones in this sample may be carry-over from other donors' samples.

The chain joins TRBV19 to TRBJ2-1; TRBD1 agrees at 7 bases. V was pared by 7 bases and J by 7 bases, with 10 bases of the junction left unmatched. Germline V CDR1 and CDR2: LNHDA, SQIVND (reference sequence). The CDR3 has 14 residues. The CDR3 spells CASMVGDSGNEQFF. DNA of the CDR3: TGTGCCAGTATGGTAGGGGACAGCGGTAATGAGCAGTTCTTC.

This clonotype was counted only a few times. In DNA form, the CDR3 reads TGTGCCAGCACTTTTTGGGGGGACACCCATAACTATGGCTACACCTTC. Residues: CASTFWGDTHNYGYTF. The chain joins TRBV28 to TRBJ1-2; tentative D call: TRBD1 (6 bases). The CDR3 spans 16 residues. Trimming took off 7 bases at V and 1 base at J, with 19 bases between the two ends. Germline lookup yields CDR1 MDHEN and CDR2 SYDVKM.

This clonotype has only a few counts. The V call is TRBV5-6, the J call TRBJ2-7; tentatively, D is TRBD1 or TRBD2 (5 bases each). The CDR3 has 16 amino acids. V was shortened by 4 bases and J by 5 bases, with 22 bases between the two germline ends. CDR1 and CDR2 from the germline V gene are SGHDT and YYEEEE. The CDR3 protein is CASSTAGTRNVNEQYF. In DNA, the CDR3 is TGTGCCAGCAGCACCGCCGGGACCCGCAACGTCAACGAGCAGTACTTC.

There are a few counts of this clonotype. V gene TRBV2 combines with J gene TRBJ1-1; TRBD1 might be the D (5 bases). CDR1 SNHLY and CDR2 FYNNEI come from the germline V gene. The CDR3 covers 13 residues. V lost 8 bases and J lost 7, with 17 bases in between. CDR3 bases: TGTGCCAGCCAAGGAGGGGTCTCGTATGAAGCTTTCTTT. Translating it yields CASQGGVSYEAFF.

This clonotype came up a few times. In nucleotides, the CDR3 is TGTGCCAGCAGTTACTCTACAGGGGAGCAGTACGTC. This codes for CASSYSTGEQYV. V and J are TRBV6-2 or TRBV6-3 and TRBJ2-7; D is possibly TRBD1 (6 bases). CDR1 and CDR2 (germline): MNHEY, SVGEGT. With 0 bases removed from V and 7 bases from J, the gap between germline ends came to 7 bases. The CDR3 has 12 residues.

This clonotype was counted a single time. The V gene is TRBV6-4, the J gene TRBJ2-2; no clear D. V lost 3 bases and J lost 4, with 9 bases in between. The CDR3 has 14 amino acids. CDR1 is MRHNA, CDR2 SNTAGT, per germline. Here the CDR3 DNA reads TGTGCCAGCAGTGATGACCCCGGCACCGGGGAGCTGTTTTTT. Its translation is CASSDDPGTGELFF.

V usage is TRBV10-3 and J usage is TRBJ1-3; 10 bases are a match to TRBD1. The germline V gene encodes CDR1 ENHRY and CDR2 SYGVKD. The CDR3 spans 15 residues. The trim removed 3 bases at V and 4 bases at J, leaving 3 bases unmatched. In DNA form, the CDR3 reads TGTGCCATCAGTGACTGGACAGGGGGAGGAAACACCATATATTTT. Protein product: CAISDWTGGGNTIYF.

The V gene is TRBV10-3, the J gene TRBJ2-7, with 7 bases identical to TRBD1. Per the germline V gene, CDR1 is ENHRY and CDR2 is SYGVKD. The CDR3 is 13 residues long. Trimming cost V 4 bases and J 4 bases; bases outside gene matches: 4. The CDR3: CAISVTGEYEQYV. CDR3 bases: TGTGCCATCAGTGTAACAGGGGAATACGAGCAGTACGTC.

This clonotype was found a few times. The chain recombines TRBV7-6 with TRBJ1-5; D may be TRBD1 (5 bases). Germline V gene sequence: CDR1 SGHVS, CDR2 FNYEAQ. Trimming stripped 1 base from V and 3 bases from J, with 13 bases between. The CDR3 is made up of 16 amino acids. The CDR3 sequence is CASSLDRAGLNQPQHF. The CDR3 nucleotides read TGTGCCAGCAGCTTAGACCGGGCAGGGCTCAATCAGCCCCAGCATTTT. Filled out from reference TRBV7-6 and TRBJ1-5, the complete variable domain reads GAGVSQSPRYKVTKRGQDVALRCDPISGHVSLYWYRQALGQGPEFLTYFNYEAQQDKSGLPNDRFSAERPEGSISTLTIQRTEQRDSAMYRCASSLDRAGLNQPQHFGDGTRLSIL.

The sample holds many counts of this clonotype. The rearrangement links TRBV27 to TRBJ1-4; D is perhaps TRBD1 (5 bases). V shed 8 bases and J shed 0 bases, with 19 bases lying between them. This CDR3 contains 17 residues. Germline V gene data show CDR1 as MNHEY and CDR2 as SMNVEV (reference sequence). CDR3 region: CASPEPQGTATNEKLFF. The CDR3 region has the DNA TGTGCCAGCCCAGAGCCTCAGGGCACAGCAACTAATGAAAAACTGTTTTTT.